This T cell receptor beta chain was recorded in a study of T cells in Graves' hyperthyroidism and ophthalmopathy. General study points: Before onset, by a median of about seven months, the model predicted ophthalmopathy. Most thyroid clonotypes with frequency above 0.001 were detected in blood.

In its sample, this clonotype was seen many times. Its antigen is not identified. RNA transcripts provided the source from which TCR beta CDR3 regions were amplified. HTBI primers were used for first-round RT-PCR of the TCR CDR3. TCRdb ran MiXCR on the multiplex PCR reads and lists one entry per CDR3 protein. In the table there are around 400,000 distinct CDR3 sequences, about 16% of which are singletons. A Clinical Activity Score of at least 3, a NOSPECS grade of at least 4 and a duration under 3 months were recorded in the ophthalmopathy patients. The receptor was derived from a woman in her sixties or seventies with Graves' ophthalmopathy. Material: blood.

The CDR3 nucleotides are TGCGCCAGCAGCTTACAGGGGTCGGGCTACGAGCAGTACTTC. Translation: CASSLQGSGYEQYF. The chain carries TRBV5-1 and TRBJ2-7; TRBD1 aligns across 7 bases. CDR1 is SGHRS and CDR2 is YFSETQ in the germline V gene. The V gene end was trimmed by 2 bases and the J gene end by 3 bases; junction bases not matched to a gene: 5. This CDR3 has 14 residues.